This T cell receptor (beta chain) was obtained from a study of response to subunit inactivated influenza vaccine. Study-level findings and limits: It was the authors' suggestion that each seasonal influenza vaccination recruits few new T cells.

TCRdb called the RT-PCR reads again in MiXCR, with one record for every CDR3 protein. The table has about 500,000 distinct CDR3 sequences, around 7.9% seen once. The CDR3 is 14 residues long. V lost 11 bases and J lost 4; bases outside the gene matches: 6. CDR1 is SGHAT, CDR2 FQNNGV, per germline. This clonotype was seen ten or more times. Its target is unknown. The chain couples TRBV11-2 to TRBJ1-3; 12 nucleotides align to TRBD1. The source is a man between 45 and 75 years old who received an inactivated influenza vaccine. Sequencing was performed on PBMCs from blood, taken less than 25 months after vaccination. In nucleotides, the CDR3 is TGTGCCTGCCCCGGGACAGGGGGCGGAAACACCATATATTTT. Translation: CACPGTGGGNTIYF.